The clone carrying this T cell receptor (beta chain) turned up a few times. What it binds is not known. This specimen belongs to a study of blood T cells in healthy people across ages. Whole-study results and caveats: As age increased, TCR beta diversity per million T cells fell in a roughly linear fashion.

Sample-barcoded 5' priming and a J-beta primer mix drove a second PCR of 7 to 11 cycles. A template-switch adaptor containing 12 random nucleotides labeled each cDNA molecule. A single record per CDR3 protein comes from TCRdb applying MiXCR to the 5' RACE reads. The sample comprises roughly 1,700,000 distinct CDR3 sequences, under 30% of which are singletons, and less than 9.5% rests with the top ten. The CDR3 loop spans 14 amino acids. Germline assignment: CDR1 DFQATT and CDR2 SNEGSKA (reference sequence). V was clipped by 4 bases and J by 1 base; unmatched bases: 5. The TCR comes from a woman aged 25 to 45 in good health. Specimen: blood. The chain links TRBV20-1 to TRBJ2-5, with 8 bases fitting TRBD1. The CDR3 DNA sequence: TGCAGTGCTACCCGGACAGGGCTCCAAGAGACCCAGTACTTC. This codes for CSATRTGLQETQYF.